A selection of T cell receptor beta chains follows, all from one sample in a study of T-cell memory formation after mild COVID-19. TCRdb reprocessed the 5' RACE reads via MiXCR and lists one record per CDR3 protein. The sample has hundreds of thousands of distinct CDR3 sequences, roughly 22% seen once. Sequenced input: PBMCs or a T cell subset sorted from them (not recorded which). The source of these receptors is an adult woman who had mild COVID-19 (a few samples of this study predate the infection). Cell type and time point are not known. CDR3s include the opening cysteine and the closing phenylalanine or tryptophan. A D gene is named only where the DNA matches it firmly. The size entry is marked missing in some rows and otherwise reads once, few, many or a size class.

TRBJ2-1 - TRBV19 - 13 TGTGCCAGTCGGGAGACGGGCTACAATGAGCAGTTCTTC CASRETGYNEQFF
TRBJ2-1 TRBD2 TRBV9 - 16 TGTGCCAGCAGCGTAGTTGCGGGGGACTCCTACAATGAGCAGTTCTTC CASSVVAGDSYNEQFF
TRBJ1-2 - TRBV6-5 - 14 TGTGCCAGCACCGTAACAGGGTTCGGAGGCGGCTACACCTTC CASTVTGFGGGYTF
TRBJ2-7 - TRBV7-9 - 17 TGTGCCAGCAGCTTAGGGGGAGTGAGGACCCGCGGCTACGAGCAGTACTTC CASSLGGVRTRGYEQYF
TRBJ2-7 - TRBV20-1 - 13 TGCAGTGCTAGAGACGTCAGGGATCACGAGCAGTACTTC CSARDVRDHEQYF
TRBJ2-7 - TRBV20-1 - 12 TGCAGTGCTCCACGGGGCGCCTACGAGCAGTACTTC CSAPRGAYEQYF
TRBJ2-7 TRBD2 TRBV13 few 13 TGTGCCAGCAGCCGGGACTACAACTACGAGCAGTACTTC CASSRDYNYEQYF
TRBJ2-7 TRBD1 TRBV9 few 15 TGTGCCAGCAGCGTAGCGGGACAGGGATCGGGCGAGCAGTACTTC CASSVAGQGSGEQYF
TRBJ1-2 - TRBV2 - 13 TGTGCCAGCAGTGAAACAGGGTACTATGGCTACACCTTC CASSETGYYGYTF
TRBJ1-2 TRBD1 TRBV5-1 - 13 TGCGCCAGCAGCATACAGACAGGGGGAGGCTACACCTTC CASSIQTGGGYTF
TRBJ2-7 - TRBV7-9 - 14 TGTGCCAGCAGCGCGGGTAAGGGGACCTACGAGCAGTACTTC CASSAGKGTYEQYF
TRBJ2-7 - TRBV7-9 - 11 TGTGCCAGCAGCAACACCCCGGGACTCCTATTC CASSNTPGLLF
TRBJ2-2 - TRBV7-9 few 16 TGTGCCAGCAGCTTAGTAAGGGTCATGGACACCGGGGAGCTGTTTTTT CASSLVRVMDTGELFF
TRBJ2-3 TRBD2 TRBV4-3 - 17 TGCGCCAGCAGCCAAGATGGGCTAGCGGGGGATACAGATACGCAGTATTTT CASSQDGLAGDTDTQYF
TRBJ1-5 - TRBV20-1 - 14 TGCAGTGCCGGACGTACAGGGAAAAATCAGCCCCAGCATTTT CSAGRTGKNQPQHF
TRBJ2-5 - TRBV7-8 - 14 TGTGCCAGCAGCTTGACGGAATACCAAGAGACCCAGTACTTC CASSLTEYQETQYF
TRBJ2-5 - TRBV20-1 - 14 TGCAGTGCAGCCTCGGGACGGCTCCAAGAGACCCAGTACTTC CSAASGRLQETQYF
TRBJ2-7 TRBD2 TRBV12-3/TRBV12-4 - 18 TGTGCCAGCAGTTCCGCCGGGTTCGGTAGCGGGAGGGCCTACGAGCAGTACTTC CASSSAGFGSGRAYEQYF
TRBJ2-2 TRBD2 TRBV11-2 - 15 TGTGCCAGCAGCGATAAGGGACTAGTCGGCGGGGAGCTGTTTTTT CASSDKGLVGGELFF
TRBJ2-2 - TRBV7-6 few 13 TGTGCCAGCAGCCATTTGGACACCGGGGAGCTGTTTTTT CASSHLDTGELFF
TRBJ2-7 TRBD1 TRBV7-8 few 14 TGTGCCAGCACTCTAACAGGGGGCGTGTACGAGCAGTACTTC CASTLTGGVYEQYF
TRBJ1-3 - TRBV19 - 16 TGTGCCAGTAGTGGGTCACCGGTTCAATCTGGAAACACCATATATTTT CASSGSPVQSGNTIYF
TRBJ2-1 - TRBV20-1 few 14 TGCAGTGCTAGAGATGTGCAGGGCCACAATGAGCAGTTCTTC CSARDVQGHNEQFF
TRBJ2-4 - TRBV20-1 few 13 TGCAGTGCTAGTACTACGCCAGGCCCCATTCAGTACTTC CSASTTPGPIQYF
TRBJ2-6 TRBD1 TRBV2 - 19 TGTGCCAGCAGCCTTGTCTGGGGACAGGGGCCCTCTGGGGCCAACGTCCTGACTTTC CASSLVWGQGPSGANVLTF
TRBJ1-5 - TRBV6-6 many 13 TGTGCCAGCAGCACAGGGAGCAATCAGCCCCAGCATTTT CASSTGSNQPQHF
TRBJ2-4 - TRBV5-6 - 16 TGTGCCAGCAGCTTAGGGCTATTGACAGCCAAAAACATTCAGTACTTC CASSLGLLTAKNIQYF